Listed below are T cell receptor beta chains from one sample, sequenced in a study of CD8 T cells in ankylosing spondylitis. Using its own MiXCR run on the 5' RACE reads, TCRdb lists one record per CDR3 protein. The table records 300,000 to 350,000 distinct CDR3 sequences, around 10% of them present only once. Sequenced input: blood, either unsorted or a sorted T cell fraction (not recorded which). The receptors derive from a female donor with ankylosing spondylitis or in good health (not recorded which). Each CDR3 is given with its conserved first and last residue. A D gene is named only where the DNA matches it firmly. Expanded clones get a size class; other rows say once, few or many, or leave the size out.

cdr3_aa,cdr3_nt,clone_size,j_call,cdr3_length,v_call,d_call
CASSSSPGTGATQYF,TGTGCCAGCAGTTCCTCGCCCGGGACAGGGGCTACGCAGTATTTT,many,TRBJ2-3,15,TRBV12-3/TRBV12-4,TRBD1
CASSLWGRFEQYF,TGTGCCAGCAGTTTATGGGGCAGATTCGAGCAGTACTTC,NA,TRBJ2-7,13,TRBV28,NA
CASSPRDGPNGNTIYF,TGTGCCAGCAGCCCAAGAGACGGACCCAACGGAAACACCATATATTTT,NA,TRBJ1-3,16,TRBV18,NA
CASSLGLAGGPYFDEQFF,TGTGCCAGCAGCTTGGGACTAGCGGGAGGGCCCTATTTCGATGAGCAGTTCTTC,few,TRBJ2-1,18,TRBV11-2,TRBD2
CASSLNNEQFF,TGCGCCAGCAGCTTGAACAATGAGCAGTTCTTC,many,TRBJ2-1,11,TRBV5-1,NA
CASSTRQGQETQYF,TGTGCCAGCAGTACTCGACAGGGCCAAGAGACCCAGTACTTC,NA,TRBJ2-5,14,TRBV12-3/TRBV12-4,TRBD1
CSAVRLAGYNEQFF,TGCAGTGCTGTACGACTAGCGGGATACAATGAGCAGTTCTTC,NA,TRBJ2-1,14,TRBV20-1,TRBD2
CSARDRRTGAYEQYF,TGCAGTGCTAGAGATAGGAGGACAGGGGCCTACGAGCAGTACTTC,few,TRBJ2-7,15,TRBV20-1,TRBD1
CASTPGTVYYEQYF,TGTGCCAGCACCCCCGGGACAGTTTACTACGAGCAGTACTTC,few,TRBJ2-7,14,TRBV28,TRBD1
CAWSVELSGANVLTF,TGTGCCTGGAGTGTGGAGTTATCTGGGGCCAACGTCCTGACTTTC,NA,TRBJ2-6,15,TRBV30,NA
CASSPQGQLDYGYTF,TGCGCCAGCAGCCCCCAGGGACAGCTCGACTATGGCTACACCTTC,many,TRBJ1-2,15,TRBV5-1,TRBD1
CASSRTGRLFF,TGTGCCAGCAGCCGTACGGGGCGACTGTTTTTT,many,TRBJ2-2,11,TRBV27,NA
CASSWGTSGGINLGTDTQYF,TGCGCCAGCAGCTGGGGGACTAGCGGGGGTATCAACCTCGGCACAGATACGCAGTATTTT,NA,TRBJ2-3,20,TRBV5-1,TRBD2
CASSFGARQPQHF,TGTGCCAGCAGCTTTGGAGCGCGGCAGCCCCAGCATTTT,many,TRBJ1-5,13,TRBV12-3/TRBV12-4,NA
CASSMPGNTGELFF,TGCGCCAGCAGCATGCCGGGAAACACCGGGGAGCTGTTTTTT,many,TRBJ2-2,14,TRBV5-1,NA
CRADYPSSYEQYF,TGCAGGGCGGACTACCCTAGCTCCTACGAGCAGTACTTC,many,TRBJ2-7,13,TRBV20-1,NA
CASSQSSYGYTF,TGTGCCAGCAGTCAGAGTTCCTATGGCTACACCTTC,NA,TRBJ1-2,12,TRBV2,NA
CATSRTGQPQHF,TGTGCCACCAGCAGGACCGGGCAGCCCCAGCATTTT,many,TRBJ1-5,12,TRBV15,NA
CSVIKGSSGIIGNEQFF,TGCAGTGTAATTAAGGGGTCTAGCGGGATTATTGGCAATGAGCAGTTCTTC,NA,TRBJ2-1,17,TRBV20-1,TRBD2
CSVSTDRRSGNTIYF,TGCAGCGTTTCAACCGACAGGCGCTCTGGAAACACCATATATTTT,many,TRBJ1-3,15,TRBV29-1,NA
CASSGIPVEAFF,TGTGCCAGCAGTGGAATACCCGTTGAAGCTTTCTTT,NA,TRBJ1-1,12,TRBV2,NA
CSVPGNTGELFF,TGCAGTGTCCCGGGAAACACCGGGGAGCTGTTTTTT,few,TRBJ2-2,12,TRBV20-1,NA
CASSIGGHYNEQFF,TGTGCCAGTAGTATTGGTGGACATTACAATGAGCAGTTCTTC,many,TRBJ2-1,14,TRBV19,NA
CASSSPVLQQFF,TGTGCCAGCAGCTCGCCCGTATTACAGCAGTTCTTC,many,TRBJ2-1,12,TRBV7-2,NA
CASSFGGPDEQFF,TGTGCCAGCAGTTTCGGGGGGCCGGATGAGCAGTTCTTC,many,TRBJ2-1,13,TRBV12-3/TRBV12-4,NA
CSARDRGYNQPQHF,TGCAGTGCTAGAGATCGGGGGTACAATCAGCCCCAGCATTTT,NA,TRBJ1-5,14,TRBV20-1,NA
CSATHEGSNQPQHF,TGCAGTGCTACCCACGAGGGGAGCAATCAGCCCCAGCATTTT,many,TRBJ1-5,14,TRBV20-1,NA
CASSLDHTQYF,TGTGCCAGCAGCTTGGACCATACGCAGTATTTT,many,TRBJ2-3,11,TRBV5-6,NA
CASSQFPGAGGGTDTQYF,TGCGCCAGCAGCCAGTTTCCCGGGGCGGGAGGTGGGACAGATACGCAGTATTTT,NA,TRBJ2-3,18,TRBV4-3,TRBD2
CSARGQLTTNEKLFF,TGCAGTGCTAGAGGACAGCTTACAACTAATGAAAAACTGTTTTTT,NA,TRBJ1-4,15,TRBV20-1,NA
CASSLGGKDTGELFF,TGTGCCAGCAGCTTAGGAGGGAAAGACACCGGGGAGCTGTTTTTT,few,TRBJ2-2,15,TRBV7-9,NA
CSVVQGAGNTEAFF,TGCAGCGTTGTTCAGGGGGCGGGAAACACTGAAGCTTTCTTT,NA,TRBJ1-1,14,TRBV29-1,TRBD1